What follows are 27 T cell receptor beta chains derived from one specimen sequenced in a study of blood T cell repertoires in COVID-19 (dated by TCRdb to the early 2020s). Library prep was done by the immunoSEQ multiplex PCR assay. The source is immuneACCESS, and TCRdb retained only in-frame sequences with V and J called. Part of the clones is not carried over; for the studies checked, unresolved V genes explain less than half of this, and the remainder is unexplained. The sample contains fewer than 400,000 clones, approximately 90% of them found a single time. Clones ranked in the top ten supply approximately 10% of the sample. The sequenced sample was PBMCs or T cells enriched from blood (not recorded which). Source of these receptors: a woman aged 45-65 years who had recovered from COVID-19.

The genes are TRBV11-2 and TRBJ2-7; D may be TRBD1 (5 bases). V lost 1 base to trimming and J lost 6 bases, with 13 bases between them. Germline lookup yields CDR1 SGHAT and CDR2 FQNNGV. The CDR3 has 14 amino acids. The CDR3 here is CASSLGAGPPEQYF. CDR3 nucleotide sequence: TGTGCCAGCAGCTTAGGCGCAGGGCCTCCCGAGCAGTACTTC.

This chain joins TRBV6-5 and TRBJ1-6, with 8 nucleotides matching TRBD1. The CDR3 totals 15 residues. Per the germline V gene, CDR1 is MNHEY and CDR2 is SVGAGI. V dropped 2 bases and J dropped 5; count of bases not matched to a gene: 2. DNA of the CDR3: TGTGCCAGCAGTTACCTGGACAGGGATAATTCACCCCTCCACTTT. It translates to CASSYLDRDNSPLHF.

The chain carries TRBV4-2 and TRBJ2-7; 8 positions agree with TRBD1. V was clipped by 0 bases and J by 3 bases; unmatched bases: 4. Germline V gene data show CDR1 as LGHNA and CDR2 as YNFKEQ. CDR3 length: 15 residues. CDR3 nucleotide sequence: TGTGCCAGCAGCCAAGATGAGGGGACAGGCTACGAGCAGTACTTC. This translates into CASSQDEGTGYEQYF.

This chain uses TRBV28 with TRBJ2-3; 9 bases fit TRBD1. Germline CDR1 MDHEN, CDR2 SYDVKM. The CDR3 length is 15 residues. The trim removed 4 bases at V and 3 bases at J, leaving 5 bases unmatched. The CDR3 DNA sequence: TGTGCCAGCAGTTCCGGGACAGGGTGGACAGATACGCAGTATTTT. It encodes CASSSGTGWTDTQYF.

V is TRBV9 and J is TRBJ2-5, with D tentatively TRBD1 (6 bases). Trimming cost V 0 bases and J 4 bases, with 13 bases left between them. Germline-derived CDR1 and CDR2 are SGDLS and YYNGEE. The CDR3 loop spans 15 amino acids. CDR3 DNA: TGTGCCAGCAGCGTAGGGGGGCGGGTTGGAGAGACCCAGTACTTC. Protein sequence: CASSVGGRVGETQYF.

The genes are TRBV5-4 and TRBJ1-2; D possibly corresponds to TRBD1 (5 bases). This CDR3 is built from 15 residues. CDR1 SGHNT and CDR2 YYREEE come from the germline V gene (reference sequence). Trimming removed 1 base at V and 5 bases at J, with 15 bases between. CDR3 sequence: CASSLPTGDRYGYTF. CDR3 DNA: TGTGCCAGCAGCTTGCCGACGGGGGATCGATATGGCTACACCTTC.

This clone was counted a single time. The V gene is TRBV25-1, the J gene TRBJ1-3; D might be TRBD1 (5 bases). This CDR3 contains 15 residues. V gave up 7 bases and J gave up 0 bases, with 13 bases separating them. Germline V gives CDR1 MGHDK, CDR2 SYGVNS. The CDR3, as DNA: TGTGCCAGCACTCAGACAGCGATCTCTGGAAACACCATATATTTT. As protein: CASTQTAISGNTIYF.

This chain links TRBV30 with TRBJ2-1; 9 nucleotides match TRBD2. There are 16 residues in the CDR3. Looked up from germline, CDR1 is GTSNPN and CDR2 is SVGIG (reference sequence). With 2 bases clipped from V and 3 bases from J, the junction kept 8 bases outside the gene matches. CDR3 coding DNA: TGTGCCTGGAGTCAAAGCGGGACTAGCTTCTACAATGAGCAGTTCTTC. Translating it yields CAWSQSGTSFYNEQFF.

CDR3 residues: CASSTGPSFGYTF. The CDR3 region has the DNA TGTGCCAGCAGCACAGGGCCGTCGTTCGGCTACACCTTC. This chain joins TRBV25-1 and TRBJ1-2; D might be TRBD1 (6 bases). There are 13 residues in the CDR3. Germline CDR1 is MGHDK and CDR2 is SYGVNS. V shed 6 bases and J shed 8 bases, with 16 bases lying between them.

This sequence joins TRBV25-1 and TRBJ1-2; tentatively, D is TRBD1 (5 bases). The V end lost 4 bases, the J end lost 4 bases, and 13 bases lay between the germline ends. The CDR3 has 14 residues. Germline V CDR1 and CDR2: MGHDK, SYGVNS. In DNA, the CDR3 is TGTGCCAGCAGTGCCCCAGGGCTGATCTATGGCTACACCTTC. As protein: CASSAPGLIYGYTF.

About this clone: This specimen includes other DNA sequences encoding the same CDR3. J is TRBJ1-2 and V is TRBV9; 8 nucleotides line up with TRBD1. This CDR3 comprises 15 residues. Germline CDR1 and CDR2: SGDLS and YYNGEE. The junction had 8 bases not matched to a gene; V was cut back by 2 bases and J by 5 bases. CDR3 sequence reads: CASSVGGQGRYGYTF. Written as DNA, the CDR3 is TGTGCCAGCAGCGTCGGCGGACAGGGAAGATATGGCTACACCTTC.

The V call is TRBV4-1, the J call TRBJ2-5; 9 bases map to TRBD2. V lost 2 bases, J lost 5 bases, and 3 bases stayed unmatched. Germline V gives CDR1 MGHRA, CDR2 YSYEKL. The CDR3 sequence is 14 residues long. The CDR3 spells CASSQPAGGETQYF. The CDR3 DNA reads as TGCGCCAGCAGCCAACCAGCGGGGGGTGAGACCCAGTACTTC.

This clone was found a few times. The CDR3 reads CASSLELEKYGYTF. The CDR3, as DNA: TGTGCCAGTAGCCTGGAACTGGAGAAATATGGCTACACCTTC. The V and J genes are TRBV19 and TRBJ1-2, with unresolved D. The CDR3 spans 14 residues. Per germline, CDR1 LNHDA and CDR2 SQIVND (reference sequence). Trimming removed 6 bases from V and 5 bases from J, with 16 bases in between.

The CDR3: CASSGQGARLDSPLHF. The CDR3 DNA is TGTGCCAGCAGTGGACAGGGGGCGCGTTTAGATTCACCCCTCCACTTT. V and J are TRBV28 and TRBJ1-6; TRBD1 matches at 11 bases. CDR1 and CDR2 from the germline V gene are MDHEN and SYDVKM. V gave up 5 bases and J gave up 8 bases; unmatched junction bases: 8. This CDR3 spans 16 amino acids.

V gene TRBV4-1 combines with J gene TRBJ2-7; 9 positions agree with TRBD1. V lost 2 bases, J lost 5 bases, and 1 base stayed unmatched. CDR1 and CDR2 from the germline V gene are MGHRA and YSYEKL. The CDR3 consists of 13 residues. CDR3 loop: CASSQRTGDEQYF. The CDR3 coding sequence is TGCGCCAGCAGCCAAAGGACAGGGGACGAGCAGTACTTC.

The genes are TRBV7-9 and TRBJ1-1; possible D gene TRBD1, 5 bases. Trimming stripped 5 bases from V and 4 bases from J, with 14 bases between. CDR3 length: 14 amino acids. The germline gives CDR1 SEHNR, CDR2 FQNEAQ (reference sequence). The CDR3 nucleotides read TGTGCCAGCAGCAAAGGGACTATGGGCACTGAAGCTTTCTTT. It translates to CASSKGTMGTEAFF.

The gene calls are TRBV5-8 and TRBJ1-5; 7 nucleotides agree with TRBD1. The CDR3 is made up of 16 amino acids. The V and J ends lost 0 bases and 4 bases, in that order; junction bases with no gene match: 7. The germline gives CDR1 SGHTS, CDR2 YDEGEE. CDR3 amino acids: CASSLVTGTLNQPQHF. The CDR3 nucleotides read TGTGCCAGCAGCTTGGTGACAGGGACTTTAAATCAGCCCCAGCATTTT.

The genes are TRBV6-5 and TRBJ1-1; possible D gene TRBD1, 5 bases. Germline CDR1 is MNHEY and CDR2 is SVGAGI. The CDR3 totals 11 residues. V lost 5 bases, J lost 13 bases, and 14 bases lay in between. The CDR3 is CASSSGRGSFF. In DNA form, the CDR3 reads TGTGCCAGCAGTAGCGGGAGGGGAAGTTTCTTT.

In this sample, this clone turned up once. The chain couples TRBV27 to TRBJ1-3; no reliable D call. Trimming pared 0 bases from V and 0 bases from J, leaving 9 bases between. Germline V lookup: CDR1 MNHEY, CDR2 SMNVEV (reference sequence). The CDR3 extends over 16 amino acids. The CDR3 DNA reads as TGTGCCAGCAGTTTATCTTTCGACTACTCTGGAAACACCATATATTTT. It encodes CASSLSFDYSGNTIYF.

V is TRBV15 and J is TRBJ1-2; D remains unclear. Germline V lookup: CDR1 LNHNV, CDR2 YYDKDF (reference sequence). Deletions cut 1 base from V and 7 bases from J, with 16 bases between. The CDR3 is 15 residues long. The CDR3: CATSRVSEQLIGYTF. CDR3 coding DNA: TGTGCCACCAGCAGAGTAAGCGAACAATTGATTGGCTACACCTTC.

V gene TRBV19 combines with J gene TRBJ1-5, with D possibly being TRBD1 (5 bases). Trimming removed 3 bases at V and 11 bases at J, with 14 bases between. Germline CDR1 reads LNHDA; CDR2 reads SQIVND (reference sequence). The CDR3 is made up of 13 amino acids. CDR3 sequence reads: CASSMGRSGAQHF. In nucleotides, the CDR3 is TGTGCCAGTAGTATGGGCAGGTCGGGGGCCCAGCATTTT.

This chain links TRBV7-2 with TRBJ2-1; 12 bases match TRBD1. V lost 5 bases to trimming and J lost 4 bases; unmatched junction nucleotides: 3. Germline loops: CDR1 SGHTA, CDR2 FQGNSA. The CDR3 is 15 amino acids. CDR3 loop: CASSEGQGAYNEQFF. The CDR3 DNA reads TGTGCCAGCAGCGAGGGACAGGGGGCGTACAATGAGCAGTTCTTC. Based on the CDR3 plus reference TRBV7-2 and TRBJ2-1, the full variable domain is GAGVSQSPSNKVTEKGKDVELRCDPISGHTALYWYRQSLGQGLEFLIYFQGNSAPDKSGLPSDRFSAERTGGSVSTLTIQRTQQEDSAVYLCASSEGQGAYNEQFFGPGTRLTVL.

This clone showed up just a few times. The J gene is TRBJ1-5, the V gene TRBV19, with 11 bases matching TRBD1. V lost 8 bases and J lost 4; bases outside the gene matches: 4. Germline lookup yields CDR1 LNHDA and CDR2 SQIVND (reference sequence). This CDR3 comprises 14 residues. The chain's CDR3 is CASSGTGGNQPQHF. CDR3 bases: TGTGCCAGTTCCGGGACAGGGGGAAATCAGCCCCAGCATTTT.

This CDR3 reads CASSLELGSNYGYTF. In DNA form, the CDR3 reads TGCGCCAGCAGCTTGGAATTGGGGAGTAACTATGGCTACACCTTC. This chain connects TRBV5-1 to TRBJ1-2; no reliable D call. The CDR3 spans 15 residues. V was shortened by 0 bases and J by 1 base, with 10 bases between the two germline ends. Germline CDR1 SGHRS, CDR2 YFSETQ.

The chain's CDR3 is CASSFRGAFYGYTF. DNA for the CDR3: TGTGCCAGCAGTTTCCGGGGGGCATTCTATGGCTACACCTTC. J is TRBJ1-2 and V is TRBV28; D is possibly TRBD1 (6 bases). From germline, CDR1 is MDHEN and CDR2 SYDVKM. There are 14 residues in the CDR3. Trimming took 3 bases from V and 4 from J, leaving 12 bases between them.

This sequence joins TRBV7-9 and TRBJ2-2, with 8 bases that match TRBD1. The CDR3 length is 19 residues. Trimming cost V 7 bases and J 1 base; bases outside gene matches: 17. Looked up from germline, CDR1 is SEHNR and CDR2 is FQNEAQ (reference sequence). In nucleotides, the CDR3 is TGTGCCAGCACCCACAAACCGGGACAGGAACTCAAGAACACCGGGGAGCTGTTTTTT. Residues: CASTHKPGQELKNTGELFF.

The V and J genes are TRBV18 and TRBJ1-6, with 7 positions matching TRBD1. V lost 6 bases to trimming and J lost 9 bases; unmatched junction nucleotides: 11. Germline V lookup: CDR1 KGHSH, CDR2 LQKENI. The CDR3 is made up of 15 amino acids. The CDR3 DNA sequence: TGTGCCAGCTCTCCCAGGGGGGCTGATGGTTCACCCCTCCACTTT. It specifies CASSPRGADGSPLHF.